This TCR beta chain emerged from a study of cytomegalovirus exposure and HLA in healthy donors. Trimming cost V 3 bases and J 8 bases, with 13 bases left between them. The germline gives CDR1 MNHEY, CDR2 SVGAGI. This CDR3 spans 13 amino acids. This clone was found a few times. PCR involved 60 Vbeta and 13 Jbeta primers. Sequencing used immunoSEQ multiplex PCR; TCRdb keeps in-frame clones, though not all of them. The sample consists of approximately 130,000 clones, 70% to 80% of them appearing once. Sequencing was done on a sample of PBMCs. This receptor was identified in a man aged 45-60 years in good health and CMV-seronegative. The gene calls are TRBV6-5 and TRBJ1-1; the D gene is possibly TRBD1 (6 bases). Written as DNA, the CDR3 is TGTGCCAGCAGTTATTCCGGGACAAAAGAAGCTTTCTTT. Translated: CASSYSGTKEAFF.